The next 20 T cell receptor beta chains were all read from a single sample in a study of T cell responses to AZD1222 COVID-19 vaccine. Generated by immunoSEQ multiplex PCR, the TCRdb table keeps only in-frame clones and is missing some. The sample has about 21,000 clones, 82% seen once; the top ten hold roughly 40%. The sample in question was peripheral blood, obtained on day 0 of AZD1222 vaccination. The receptors here all came from an adult in good health.

This clone was detected a few times. A read error may produce the germline difference seen at one junction end. The gene calls are TRBV6-2 or TRBV6-3 and TRBJ2-5; unclear D gene. The CDR3 contains 13 residues. Germline V gives CDR1 MNHEY, CDR2 SVGEGT. CDR3 DNA sequence: TGTGCCAGCAGTTACCCGCCGGAAGACACCCAGTACTTC. This translates into CASSYPPEDTQYF.

V gene TRBV9 combines with J gene TRBJ2-2, with 8 bases lining up with TRBD2. J was trimmed by 4 bases and V by 3 bases; bases with no gene match: 11. Germline-derived CDR1 and CDR2 are SGDLS and YYNGEE. This CDR3 region has 17 residues. CDR3 residues: CASSGILGLASTGELFF. The CDR3 DNA reads TGTGCCAGCAGCGGGATCTTAGGACTAGCTAGCACCGGGGAGCTGTTTTTT.

The V gene is TRBV7-9, the J gene TRBJ2-3, with 14 bases lining up with TRBD2. This CDR3 spans 16 amino acids. Germline CDR1 SEHNR, CDR2 FQNEAQ (reference sequence). Trimming cost V 5 bases and J 4 bases; bases outside gene matches: 5. DNA for the CDR3: TGTGCCAGCAGCGCGGGACTAGCGGGAGTCGCAGATACGCAGTATTTT. Its translation: CASSAGLAGVADTQYF.

This clone was detected a few times. The chain recombines TRBV3-1 (or the pseudogene TRBV3-2) with TRBJ2-3, with TRBD2 matching 10 bases. The ends lost 7 bases at V and 4 bases at J; junction bases unmatched: 11. The V gene's germline CDR1 is LGHDT and CDR2 YNNKEL (reference sequence). The CDR3 totals 16 residues. The CDR3 nucleotides are TGTGCCAGCACCGCATTAGCGGGAGGAATCGCAGATACGCAGTATTTT. It is translated as CASTALAGGIADTQYF.

The V call is TRBV5-5, the J call TRBJ1-1; 7 nucleotides agree with TRBD1. Germline loops: CDR1 SGHKS, CDR2 YYEKEE (reference sequence). V shed 4 bases, J shed 1 base, and the junction held 4 bases outside the gene matches. CDR3 length equals 14 residues. The CDR3 nucleotides read TGTGCCAGCAGCCCGCAGGGGGGGAACACTGAAGCTTTCTTT. Amino acids: CASSPQGGNTEAFF.

This clone was seen a single time. The V call is TRBV4-1, the J call TRBJ1-4, with D unclear. The CDR3 runs 17 residues. Per the germline V gene, CDR1 is MGHRA and CDR2 is YSYEKL. Trimming cost V 0 bases and J 0 bases, with 11 bases left between them. In nucleotides, the CDR3 is TGCGCCAGCAGCCAAGAGGGCCGAGTAACAACTAATGAAAAACTGTTTTTT. Protein sequence: CASSQEGRVTTNEKLFF.

The chain has TRBV11-3 and TRBJ2-5; a possible D gene is TRBD1 (7 bases). The CDR3 is made up of 14 amino acids. V was trimmed by 6 bases and J by 5 bases, leaving 16 bases between them. Germline V CDR1 and CDR2: SGHNT, YENEEA. This CDR3 reads CASSPGGLGETQYF. The DNA of the CDR3 is TGTGCCAGCAGTCCAGGGGGGCTTGGGGAGACCCAGTACTTC.

The chain employs TRBV7-3 and TRBJ2-3; D remains ambiguous. Germline V CDR1 and CDR2: SGHTA, FQGTGA. V was pared by 1 base and J by 2 bases, with 4 bases between. This CDR3 comprises 13 residues. As DNA, the CDR3 is TGTGCCAGCAGCTTAATAGCCACAGATACGCAGTATTTT. This sequence encodes CASSLIATDTQYF.

The chain joins TRBV2 to TRBJ2-7, with no clear D. Trimming left V 5 bases short and J 3 bases short, with 17 bases between. The CDR3 is 15 residues long. CDR1 and CDR2 from the germline V gene are SNHLY and FYNNEI. CDR3 sequence reads: CASSHGVSSIYEQYF. The CDR3 DNA sequence: TGTGCCAGCAGTCATGGGGTCAGCAGCATCTACGAGCAGTACTTC.

The chain has TRBV2 and TRBJ2-2; possible D gene TRBD2, 5 bases. The CDR3 sequence is 14 residues long. Germline V gives CDR1 SNHLY, CDR2 FYNNEI. Between the trimmed V and J ends, which lost 4 bases and 1 base, there was a span of 7 bases. DNA for the CDR3: TGTGCCAGCAGTGTCAGCGGGAACACCGGGGAGCTGTTTTTT. It encodes CASSVSGNTGELFF.

The V and J genes are TRBV19 and TRBJ2-1, with TRBD2 identical over 7 bases. V lost 5 bases to trimming and J lost 8 bases; unmatched junction nucleotides: 6. The germline V gene encodes CDR1 LNHDA and CDR2 SQIVND (reference sequence). The CDR3 totals 13 residues. In DNA form, the CDR3 reads TGTGCCAGTAGTTTTGGGGGAGGGTATGAGCAGTTCTTC. Amino acids: CASSFGGGYEQFF.

The chain carries TRBV28 and TRBJ2-7; D perhaps matches TRBD1 (5 bases). The germline V and J ends were trimmed by 5 bases and 0 bases, with 11 bases remaining between them. The germline V gene encodes CDR1 MDHEN and CDR2 SYDVKM. The CDR3 length is 14 residues. CDR3 coding DNA: TGTGCCAGCAGTATCACAGGTAACTCCTACGAGCAGTACTTC. It translates to CASSITGNSYEQYF.

This sequence joins TRBV6-2 or TRBV6-3 and TRBJ2-2, with D possibly being TRBD1 (6 bases). The germline CDR1 and CDR2 sequences are MNHEY and SVGEGT. The CDR3 has 13 amino acids. V lost 5 bases and J 5 bases, leaving 9 bases between the germline ends. The CDR3 DNA reads as TGTGCCAGCAGTATACAGGGAACCGGGGAGCTGTTTTTT. Amino acid sequence: CASSIQGTGELFF.

The chain is built from TRBV30 and TRBJ2-4; no definite D call. The germline V and J ends were trimmed by 4 bases and 0 bases, with 10 bases remaining between them. The CDR3 length is 14 residues. From germline, CDR1 is GTSNPN and CDR2 SVGIG (reference sequence). The CDR3 sequence: CAWTGFLAKNIQYF. In DNA form, the CDR3 reads TGTGCCTGGACAGGATTTCTAGCCAAAAACATTCAGTACTTC.

The V call is TRBV6-4, the J call TRBJ2-3, with D possibly being TRBD1 (5 bases). Germline V lookup: CDR1 MRHNA, CDR2 SNTAGT. V lost 5 bases, J lost 1 base, and 10 bases lay in between. This CDR3 comprises 14 residues. CDR3 sequence (DNA): TGTGCCAGCAGTCCAACAGGAGGCACAGATACGCAGTATTTT. Amino acid sequence: CASSPTGGTDTQYF.

This clone was observed once. CDR3 region: CATRTPPGELFF. The CDR3 coding sequence is TGTGCGACGCGGACCCCTCCCGGGGAGCTGTTTTTT. The rearrangement uses TRBV7-2 and TRBJ2-2; D unclear. CDR1 SGHTA and CDR2 FQGNSA come from the germline V gene. The CDR3 spans 12 residues.

This clone was seen more than once but under ten times. The V call is TRBV27, the J call TRBJ1-1; D remains unclear. The germline CDR1 and CDR2 sequences are MNHEY and SMNVEV (reference sequence). The CDR3 is 13 amino acids. Deletions cut 3 bases from V and 2 bases from J, with 7 bases between. CDR3 in amino acids: CASSFSANTEAFF. DNA for the CDR3: TGTGCCAGCAGTTTCTCAGCTAACACTGAAGCTTTCTTT.

The V and J genes are TRBV6-1 and TRBJ2-1, with D unresolved. Looked up from germline, CDR1 is MNHNS and CDR2 is SASEGT. The CDR3 runs 14 residues. Deletions cut 2 bases from V and 5 bases from J, with 10 bases between. CDR3 region: CASSETINDNEQFF. The DNA of the CDR3 is TGTGCCAGCAGTGAAACCATTAATGACAATGAGCAGTTCTTC.

This clone was seen a single time. This chain joins TRBV21-1 and TRBJ2-7; the table gives TRBD1 as D, unverified against the DNA. TRBV21-1 constitutes a pseudogene. This CDR3 has 12 residues. CDR3 region: CASSLQVYEQYF. In DNA, the CDR3 is TGTGCCAGCAGCCTACAGGTCTACGAGCAGTACTTC.

This sequence joins TRBV24-1 and TRBJ1-2, with D unresolved. CDR3 length: 14 residues. Germline loops: CDR1 KGHDR, CDR2 SFDVKD. V was pared by 7 bases and J by 4 bases, with 15 bases between. The CDR3 loop reads CATSSGPLGYGYTF. The DNA of the CDR3 is TGTGCCACCAGCTCGGGCCCTTTAGGCTATGGCTACACCTTC.